The present T cell receptor (beta chain) was sequenced within a study of identical twins. The ends were cut back, 0 bases at V and 8 bases at J, with 8 bases in the middle. The CDR3 is 12 amino acids. Germline V gene sequence: CDR1 DFQATT, CDR2 SNEGSKA (reference sequence). Carrying unique molecular identifiers, the cDNA also gained a universal primer site through template switching. TCRdb redid the calling of the 5' RACE reads with MiXCR, one entry per CDR3 protein. Of hundreds of thousands of distinct CDR3 sequences listed, 15% to 20% were seen once; the top ten hold around 14%. This same sample was also taken into another study, of T cells expressing NK-cell markers. That publication notes: Source material for TCR beta repertoires consisted of sorted CD3+CD56+NKG2C+, CD3+CD56+NKG2C- and CD3+CD56-NKG2C+ T cells. In roughly six donors, dominant NKG2C+ clonotypes were roughly 1.0-8% of CD8+ T cells.

This clonotype originated in a woman under 30 in good health. Source material: PBMCs. J is TRBJ2-1 and V is TRBV20-1; D is uncertain. In DNA form, the CDR3 reads TGCAGTGCTAGAGATGATGGCGATGAGCAGTTCTTC. This translates into CSARDDGDEQFF.